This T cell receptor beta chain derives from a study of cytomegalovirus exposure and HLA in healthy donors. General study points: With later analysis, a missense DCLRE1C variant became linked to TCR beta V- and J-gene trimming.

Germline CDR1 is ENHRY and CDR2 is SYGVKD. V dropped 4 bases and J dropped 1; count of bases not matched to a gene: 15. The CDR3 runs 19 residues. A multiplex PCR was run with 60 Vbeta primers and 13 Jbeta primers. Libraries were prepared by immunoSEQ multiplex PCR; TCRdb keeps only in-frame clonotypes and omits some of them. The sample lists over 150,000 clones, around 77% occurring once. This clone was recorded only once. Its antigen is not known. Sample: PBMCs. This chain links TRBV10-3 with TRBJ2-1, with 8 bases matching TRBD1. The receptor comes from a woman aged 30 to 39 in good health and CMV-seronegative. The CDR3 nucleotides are TGTGCCATCAGTGTTTCCGTCGTCGCGGACAGGGAGTCCTACAATGAGCAGTTCTTC. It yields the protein CAISVSVVADRESYNEQFF.